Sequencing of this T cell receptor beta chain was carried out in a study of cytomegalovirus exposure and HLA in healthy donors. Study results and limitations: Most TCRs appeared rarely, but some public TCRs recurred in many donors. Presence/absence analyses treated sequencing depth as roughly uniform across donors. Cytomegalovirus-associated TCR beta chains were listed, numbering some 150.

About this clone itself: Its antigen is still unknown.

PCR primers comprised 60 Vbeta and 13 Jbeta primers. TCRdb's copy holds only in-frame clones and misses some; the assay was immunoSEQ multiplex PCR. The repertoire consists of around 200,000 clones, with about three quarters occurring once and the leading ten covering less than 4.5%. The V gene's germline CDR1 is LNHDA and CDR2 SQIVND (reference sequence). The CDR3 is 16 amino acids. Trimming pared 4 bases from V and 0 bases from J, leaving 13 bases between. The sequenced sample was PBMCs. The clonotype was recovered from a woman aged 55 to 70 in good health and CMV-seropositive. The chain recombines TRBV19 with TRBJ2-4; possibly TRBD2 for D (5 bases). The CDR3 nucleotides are TGTGCCAGTAGTAGACTAAGCGGACTAGCCAAAAACATTCAGTACTTC. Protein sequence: CASSRLSGLAKNIQYF. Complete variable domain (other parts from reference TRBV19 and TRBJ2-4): DGGITQSPKYLFRKEGQNVTLSCEQNLNHDAMYWYRQDPGQGLRLIYYSQIVNDFQKGDIAEGYSVSREKKESFPLTVTSAQKNPTAFYLCASSRLSGLAKNIQYFGAGTRLSVL.